These 25 T cell receptor beta chains share one sample of origin, sequenced in a study of metastatic and nonmetastatic thyroid tumors (dated by TCRdb to the early 2020s). No patient had received any treatment before thyroid surgery. The library was built by means of PCR. The sequencer listed for this sample is Illumina HiSeq 4000. TCRdb reanalyzed the raw reads on its own, using fastp at Q25 for trimming and MiXCR for clone calling, and kept in-frame beta chains. Within this sample are roughly 34,000 clones, with about a fifth of them counted one time only. 2.5% to 3.5% of the sample belongs to the ten largest clones. Sample: tumor tissue. The receptors derive from a male donor with papillary thyroid cancer or a benign thyroid nodule (not recorded which). Some clones in this sample may be carry-over from other donors' samples.

This clone came up many times. This sequence joins TRBV3-1 and TRBJ2-2; D is unresolved. Trimming cost V 2 bases and J 4 bases, with 11 bases left between them. Per germline, CDR1 LGHDT and CDR2 YNNKEL (reference sequence). This CDR3 has 15 residues. Written as DNA, the CDR3 is TGTGCCAGCAGCCAAAGGGTGGGAATCACCGGGGAGCTGTTTTTT. It specifies CASSQRVGITGELFF.

This clone has at least ten counts. The chain employs TRBV14 and TRBJ2-1; 10 bases line up with TRBD2. Trimming took 4 bases from V and 2 from J; bases not matched to a gene: 8. CDR3 length equals 17 residues. CDR1 and CDR2 from the germline V gene are SGHDN and FVKESK. DNA for the CDR3: TGTGCCAGCAGCCCCCTAGCGGGAGTTATCCCCTACAATGAGCAGTTCTTC. It encodes CASSPLAGVIPYNEQFF.

This clone was found a few times. The rearrangement uses TRBV11-3 and TRBJ2-7, with TRBD2 as a possible D gene (5 bases). CDR1 is SGHNT, CDR2 YENEEA, per germline. This CDR3 is 12 amino acids long. V lost 5 bases to trimming and J lost 2 bases, with 7 bases between them. CDR3 sequence (DNA): TGTGCCAGCAGCCCCGGGACCTACGAGCAGTACTTC. Translation gives CASSPGTYEQYF.

V is TRBV5-1 and J is TRBJ1-3; D is ambiguous. Germline V gene sequence: CDR1 SGHRS, CDR2 YFSETQ. V was cut by 7 bases and J by 0 bases, with 14 bases left in between. This CDR3 is 15 amino acids long. Here the CDR3 reads CASSTGSISGNTIYF. The CDR3 bases are TGCGCCAGCTCTACCGGGAGCATCTCTGGAAACACCATATATTTT.

This clone was counted ten times or more. The chain uses TRBV7-9 and TRBJ2-3; perhaps TRBD1 as D (5 bases). Germline CDR1 reads SEHNR; CDR2 reads FQNEAQ (reference sequence). The CDR3 totals 12 residues. Trimming took off 3 bases at V and 5 bases at J, with 6 bases between the two ends. CDR3 sequence reads: CASSLTEDTQYF. CDR3 DNA sequence: TGTGCCAGCAGCTTGACAGAAGATACGCAGTATTTT.

There are many counts of this clone. The rearrangement joins TRBV20-1 to TRBJ2-5; 8 bases agree with TRBD2. CDR3 size: 15 residues. Germline lookup yields CDR1 DFQATT and CDR2 SNEGSKA (reference sequence). Trimming removed 3 bases from V and 5 bases from J; junction bases left unmatched: 11. The chain's CDR3 is CSASLPGLAVETQYF. CDR3 in DNA: TGCAGTGCTAGCTTGCCCGGACTAGCTGTTGAGACCCAGTACTTC.

At least ten counts were recorded for this clone. This chain joins TRBV18 and TRBJ2-7; 7 nucleotides agree with TRBD2. With 3 bases clipped from V and 3 bases from J, the junction kept 5 bases outside the gene matches. The CDR3 sequence is 14 residues long. Germline V gene data show CDR1 as KGHSH and CDR2 as LQKENI. CDR3 residues: CASSPGTNIYEQYF. DNA for the CDR3: TGTGCCAGCTCACCCGGGACTAACATCTACGAGCAGTACTTC.

By share of the sample, this clone is medium-sized. CDR3 region: CASRGLWGGVYEQYF. The CDR3 DNA is TGTGCCAGCCGAGGTCTGTGGGGAGGAGTCTACGAGCAGTACTTC. This rearrangement joins TRBV28 to TRBJ2-7, with D maybe TRBD2 (6 bases). Germline lookup yields CDR1 MDHEN and CDR2 SYDVKM. The CDR3 covers 15 residues. The V gene lost 8 bases and the J gene lost 3 bases, with 20 bases spanning the gap.

This clone showed up just a few times. The rearrangement joins TRBV6-9 to TRBJ1-2, with TRBD1 as a possible D gene (5 bases). CDR1 is MNHGY and CDR2 is SVAAGI in the germline V gene. There are 16 residues in the CDR3. V lost 2 bases and J lost 3, with 16 bases in between. CDR3 region: CASSYTPLTGDYGYTF. CDR3 nucleotides: TGTGCCAGCAGTTATACCCCCTTAACAGGAGACTATGGCTACACCTTC.

This clone was seen repeatedly, ten times or more. V gene TRBV5-5 combines with J gene TRBJ2-1; 11 nucleotides match TRBD2. CDR1 and CDR2 from the germline V gene are SGHKS and YYEKEE (reference sequence). The ends lost 3 bases at V and 6 bases at J; junction bases unmatched: 8. There are 16 residues in the CDR3. CDR3 protein: CASSYDLAGGINEQFF. CDR3 nucleotide sequence: TGTGCCAGCAGCTACGACTTAGCGGGAGGGATCAATGAGCAGTTCTTC.

This clone was seen at least ten times. This rearrangement joins TRBV6-2 or TRBV6-3 to TRBJ2-1, with a possible D match to TRBD1 (5 bases). Trimming took off 5 bases at V and 0 bases at J, with 8 bases between the two ends. The CDR3 extends over 14 amino acids. Germline V gene data show CDR1 as MNHEY and CDR2 as SVGEGT. The CDR3 reads CASSPGYSYNEQFF. The CDR3 nucleotides are TGTGCCAGCAGTCCAGGGTACTCCTACAATGAGCAGTTCTTC.

This clone was counted many times. This same CDR3 is encoded by further DNA sequences in the sample. The genes are TRBV6-1 and TRBJ2-1; 11 bases line up with TRBD1. Germline V gene lookup returns CDR1 MNHNS and CDR2 SASEGT. The CDR3 is 15 amino acids. Trimming at V came to 8 bases and at J to 9 bases, leaving 12 bases not matched to a gene. CDR3 DNA sequence: TGTGCCAGCGGAACCGGGACAGGGGGAAGGAGTGAGCAGTTCTTC. Its translation is CASGTGTGGRSEQFF.

This clone was detected a few times. No conserved phenylalanine or tryptophan ends this CDR3, so it is likely a read error. The DNA is left out, because the CDR3 cannot be placed on it with certainty; the CDR3 is given as TCRdb lists it. The chain employs TRBV12-3 or TRBV12-4 and TRBJ1-1. The CDR3 is 12 amino acids long, termini counted. The CDR3 here is CASSYRNTEDFS.

The V gene is TRBV2, the J gene TRBJ2-1; 10 positions agree with TRBD2. There are 18 residues in the CDR3. V gave up 1 base and J gave up 1 base; unmatched junction bases: 7. Germline V CDR1 and CDR2: SNHLY, FYNNEI. The DNA for the CDR3 is TGTGCCAGCAGTGAAGTCTTTGGACTAGCGGAATCCTACAATGAGCAGTTCTTC. Translating gives CASSEVFGLAESYNEQFF.

Many counts were recorded for this clone. V is TRBV6-1 and J is TRBJ2-2; 8 nucleotides match TRBD1. This CDR3 contains 14 residues. Per the germline V gene, CDR1 is MNHNS and CDR2 is SASEGT. Trimming at V came to 4 bases and at J to 7 bases, leaving 5 bases not matched to a gene. The CDR3 DNA follows: TGTGCCAGCAGTGTCAGACAGGGGAACGGGGAGCTGTTTTTT. It encodes CASSVRQGNGELFF.

On this clone: Germline is not matched at one junction end, which may reflect a read error. The chain carries TRBV12-3 or TRBV12-4 and TRBJ1-2, with 9 bases aligning to TRBD1. The CDR3 extends over 13 amino acids. This CDR3 reads CASSRQGDYSYTF. The CDR3 DNA reads as TGTGCCAGCAGCCGACAGGGGGACTATAGCTACACCTTC.

This clone has a count of ten or more. The V and J genes are TRBV11-3 and TRBJ2-2; D gene uncertain. Germline V gene sequence: CDR1 SGHNT, CDR2 YENEEA. This CDR3 has 13 residues. The V and J ends lost 5 bases and 4 bases respectively, with 8 bases between them. The CDR3 nucleotides read TGTGCCAGCAGCCCTACAGTCACCGGGGAGCTGTTTTTT. Its translation: CASSPTVTGELFF.

The table lists this clone with a few counts. This chain's CDR3 is CASREPGLGANNEQFF. The CDR3 DNA reads as TGTGCCAGCAGGGAACCGGGACTAGGGGCCAACAATGAGCAGTTCTTC. This rearrangement joins TRBV28 to TRBJ2-1, with 8 positions matching TRBD2. V lost 6 bases to trimming and J lost 5 bases; unmatched junction nucleotides: 12. This CDR3 has 16 amino acids. Germline V lookup: CDR1 MDHEN, CDR2 SYDVKM. The complete variable domain, with remaining parts taken from reference TRBV28 and TRBJ2-1, reads DVKVTQSSRYLVKRTGEKVFLECVQDMDHENMFWYRQDPGLGLRLIYFSYDVKMKEKGDIPEGYSVSREKKERFSLILESASTNQTSMYLCASREPGLGANNEQFFGPGTRLTVL.

J is TRBJ2-7 and V is TRBV7-2; tentatively, D is TRBD1 or TRBD2 (5 bases each). Trimming stripped 5 bases from V and 5 bases from J, with 19 bases between. The CDR3 spans 15 residues. Germline loops: CDR1 SGHTA, CDR2 FQGNSA. The CDR3 spells CASSATGTEFHEQYF. Here the CDR3 DNA reads TGTGCCAGCAGCGCGACCGGGACGGAGTTCCACGAGCAGTACTTC.

In this sample, this clone turned up many times. The rearrangement uses TRBV19 and TRBJ2-1, with D perhaps TRBD1 (6 bases). CDR1 and CDR2 (germline): LNHDA, SQIVND (reference sequence). This CDR3 region has 17 residues. V gave up 4 bases and J gave up 0 bases, with 16 bases separating them. CDR3 protein: CASSRRGHRSSYNEQFF. The CDR3 bases are TGTGCCAGTAGTAGACGGGGACACCGAAGCTCCTACAATGAGCAGTTCTTC.

This clone was seen repeatedly, ten times or more. The CDR3 nucleotides are TGCGCCAGCAGCTTCACAGTCAAGGTATTGGCTTACAATGAGCAGTTCTTC. Its translation is CASSFTVKVLAYNEQFF. V is TRBV5-1 and J is TRBJ2-1; D uncertain. The CDR3 length is 17 residues. Germline V CDR1 and CDR2: SGHRS, YFSETQ. The germline V and J ends were trimmed by 2 bases and 4 bases, with 19 bases remaining between them.

V usage is TRBV10-1 and J usage is TRBJ2-3; 11 positions agree with TRBD1. The junction had 9 bases not matched to a gene; V was cut back by 7 bases and J by 3 bases. This CDR3 comprises 16 residues. Germline V lookup: CDR1 WNHNN, CDR2 SYGVQD (reference sequence). The CDR3 DNA reads TGCGCCAGCACTGCCGGGACAGGGGGTAGGACAGATACGCAGTATTTT. Translating gives CASTAGTGGRTDTQYF.

This clone was counted ten times or more. The V gene is TRBV27, the J gene TRBJ2-1, with D unresolved. Trimming shortened V by 5 bases and J by 3 bases, and 8 bases separated the two germline ends. Germline loops: CDR1 MNHEY, CDR2 SMNVEV (reference sequence). This CDR3 has 13 amino acids. This chain's CDR3 is CASSPSNYNEQFF. Written as DNA, the CDR3 is TGTGCCAGCAGTCCCTCTAACTACAATGAGCAGTTCTTC.

At least ten counts were recorded for this clone. The chain links TRBV20-1 to TRBJ2-7, with TRBD1 as a possible D gene (5 bases). The CDR3 runs 16 residues. Germline V gene sequence: CDR1 DFQATT, CDR2 SNEGSKA (reference sequence). V was shortened by 0 bases and J by 4 bases, with 19 bases between the two germline ends. The CDR3 loop is CSARDLGKGLRYEQYF. CDR3 bases: TGCAGTGCTAGAGATCTGGGGAAGGGGCTGAGGTACGAGCAGTACTTC.

The sample holds many counts of this clone. The V and J genes are TRBV9 and TRBJ2-2; possible D gene TRBD2, 5 bases. There are 15 residues in the CDR3. V was cut by 3 bases and J by 4 bases, with 13 bases left in between. CDR1 and CDR2 from the germline V gene are SGDLS and YYNGEE. This CDR3 reads CASSGAGSFTGELFF. CDR3 sequence (DNA): TGTGCCAGCAGCGGGGCTGGGAGTTTCACCGGGGAGCTGTTTTTT.